This TCR beta chain was obtained from a study of blood T cell repertoires in COVID-19. Across the whole study: Nucleic acid was either cDNA or gDNA, and it came from T cells, B-cell-depleted T cells, or PBMCs.

Authors' processing steps: Estimation of nucleated cell counts relied on the amplification of reference gene primers. Only in-frame clones appear in the TCRdb table, and some are missing; sequencing was by immunoSEQ multiplex PCR. The V and J calls and clone size are taken from that table; D and trimming were inferred from the DNA. The sample lists around 230,000 clones, about nine tenths seen once, with over 3% in the top ten. The CDR3 has 15 residues. Deletions cut 0 bases from V and 4 bases from J, with 12 bases between. Looked up from germline, CDR1 is MNHNY and CDR2 is SVGAGI (reference sequence). Residents of over 20 US areas, aged roughly 18 to 90 years, made up the participants. Cohorts were determined from participant-reported clinical history.

This TCR came from a woman between 40 and 50 years old with acute COVID-19. The chain combines TRBV6-6 with TRBJ2-5, with TRBD1 as a possible D gene (6 bases). Material for sequencing was PBMCs or T cells enriched from blood (not recorded which). The CDR3 DNA is TGTGCCAGCAGTTACTCAGGTGGCAGGGGAGAGACCCAGTACTTC. This translates into CASSYSGGRGETQYF.